The clone carrying this T cell receptor (beta chain) was detected only a few times. Germline V CDR1 and CDR2: SQVTM, ANQGSEA. The CDR3 has 14 residues. V lost 1 base to trimming and J lost 2 bases, with 8 bases between them. The data were taken from a study of blood T cells in healthy people across ages. Using a J-beta primer mix together with a sample-barcoded 5' primer, a second PCR was run for roughly 7 to 11 cycles. Via MiXCR, TCRdb re-called the 5' RACE reads, giving one row per CDR3 protein. The data contain 800,000 to 950,000 distinct CDR3 sequences, almost 30% of them seen just once; the ten biggest clones take up roughly a tenth. This sample also appeared in a second study, on T cells of mothers and their children.

The chain is built from TRBV29-1 and TRBJ2-2; D is ambiguous. The sample taken for sequencing was blood. This receptor was obtained from a woman aged 40 to 50 in good health. The DNA for the CDR3 is TGCAGCGTTGAAGGTAACGGAAACACCGGGGAGCTGTTTTTT. The encoded protein is CSVEGNGNTGELFF.